The T cell receptor beta chain described here comes from a study of blood T cell repertoires in COVID-19. Study-level background: There were acute and convalescent COVID-19 samples, and they came from the United States, Italy and Spain. The cDNA or gDNA used as material had been derived from T cells, B-cell-depleted T cells, or PBMCs.

Methods used by the authors: The assay estimated nucleated cells by amplifying reference gene primers. Sequencing was performed with immunoSEQ multiplex PCR; in TCRdb, only in-frame clones are kept and a portion is missing. V and J calls and clone size are as listed in that table; D and trimming were resolved from the DNA. This sample yields 95,000 to 100,000 clones, of which around 92% are seen a single time; 4.5% to 6% belongs to the top ten. J gave up 0 bases and V 1 base, and 2 bases lay outside the gene matches. Germline lookup yields CDR1 LNHDA and CDR2 SQIVND (reference sequence). The length of the CDR3 is 15 residues.

Sequences were obtained from peripheral blood. This clonotype originated in a man aged 45-60 years with active COVID-19. The chain has TRBV19 and TRBJ1-1; TRBD1 matches 7 bases. The CDR3 nucleotides are TGTGCCAGTAGTATAGCTCAGGGGGTGAACACTGAAGCTTTCTTT. This translates into CASSIAQGVNTEAFF.